This T cell receptor beta chain is drawn from a study of T cell responses to AZD1222 COVID-19 vaccine. Remarks on this clone: Its specificity is unknown.

Germline lookup yields CDR1 SNHLY and CDR2 FYNNEI. The ends were cut back, 6 bases at V and 0 bases at J, with 17 bases in the middle. CDR3 length: 16 amino acids. Data came from immunoSEQ multiplex PCR; TCRdb stores just in-frame clones and leaves some out. The sample yields under 200,000 clones, roughly 86% seen once. Study conclusions and caveats: The donor cohort was predominantly white British with a female majority, and clonal diversity may have been underestimated. Epitopes outside B.1.351 and B.1.1.7 mutated regions reportedly drew nearly half of spike TCRs. Recipients of AZD1222 seropositive at baseline numbered only 6 or 7.

The chain carries TRBV2 and TRBJ1-1; perhaps TRBD1 as D (6 bases). The input for sequencing was peripheral blood, taken on day 0 of AZD1222 vaccination. The source is an adult in good health. CDR3 sequence (DNA): TGTGCCAGCAGGGTACCAGGGGTCCCTATGAACACTGAAGCTTTCTTT. Its protein product is CASRVPGVPMNTEAFF.